This record covers a single TCR beta chain. Its antigen is unidentified. CDR3 length: 15 amino acids. Germline values: CDR1 SGHKS, CDR2 YYEKEE (reference sequence). Losses at the gene ends were 4 bases for V and 4 bases for J; bases not matched to a gene: 6. This specimen comes from a study of T cell responses to AZD1222 COVID-19 vaccine. Study outcomes and limitations: As reported, nearly half of all spike-specific TCRs target variant regions that are unmutated.

Repertoires were generated with immunoSEQ multiplex PCR, while TCRdb's copy carries only in-frame clones and drops some. The data contain around 140,000 clones, roughly 85% of them singletons. This TCR came from an adult who received the MenACWY meningococcal vaccine as a control. The starting material was peripheral blood, obtained 28 days after the second dose of the MenACWY control vaccine. The chain links TRBV5-5 to TRBJ1-4; 8 nucleotides align to TRBD1. The CDR3 bases are TGTGCCAGCAGCAATCCAGGACAGGGTAATGAAAAACTGTTTTTT. Translating gives CASSNPGQGNEKLFF.